One and the same sample provided the 25 T cell receptor beta chains below, sequenced in a study of cytomegalovirus exposure and HLA in healthy donors. PCR amplification relied on 60 Vbeta primers (plus 13 Jbeta primers). TCRdb's copy holds only in-frame clones and misses some; the assay was immunoSEQ multiplex PCR. Of 200,000 to 250,000 clones detected, 75% to 85% appear once; the ten largest clones hold 8%. The sample was PBMCs. The receptor source for this set is a woman aged 55-75 years in good health and CMV-seropositive.

This clone was recorded a few times. The V call is TRBV6-1, the J call TRBJ1-3, with no clear D. The germline gives CDR1 MNHNS, CDR2 SASEGT. This CDR3 is 14 amino acids long. V was shortened by 8 bases and J by 1 base, with 12 bases between the two germline ends. The DNA of the CDR3 is TGTGCCAGCCGCCCTAGAGGGTCTGGAAACACCATATATTTT. This sequence encodes CASRPRGSGNTIYF.

The chain uses TRBV7-3 and TRBJ2-1, with TRBD1 matching over 7 bases. Per germline, CDR1 SGHTA and CDR2 FQGTGA. V lost 6 bases to trimming and J lost 1 base; unmatched junction nucleotides: 15. This CDR3 is 18 amino acids long. CDR3 DNA sequence: TGTGCCAGCAGTTCCACCTATTTATACAGGGGATCCTACAATGAGCAGTTCTTC. Protein product: CASSSTYLYRGSYNEQFF.

This chain joins TRBV6-5 and TRBJ2-1, with TRBD2 matching 9 bases. The length of the CDR3 is 15 residues. V trimming: 5 bases; J trimming: 7 bases; junction bases outside the gene matches: 9. Looked up from germline, CDR1 is MNHEY and CDR2 is SVGAGI. CDR3 DNA sequence: TGTGCCAGCAGTCCAGGGCTAGCGGGATTGAATGAGCAGTTCTTC. It codes for CASSPGLAGLNEQFF.

This clone showed up just once. The rearrangement links TRBV10-3 to TRBJ1-1; a weak D match, TRBD1 (5 bases). There are 13 residues in the CDR3. The germline gives CDR1 ENHRY, CDR2 SYGVKD. V lost 7 bases to trimming and J lost 1 base, with 10 bases between them. CDR3 sequence (DNA): TGTGCCATCACCACGACAGAGAACACTGAAGCTTTCTTT. Its translation: CAITTTENTEAFF.

The gene calls are TRBV10-3 and TRBJ1-2; D uncertain. V lost 3 bases to trimming and J lost 8 bases, with 7 bases between them. The germline gives CDR1 ENHRY, CDR2 SYGVKD. The CDR3 loop spans 11 amino acids. The CDR3 region is CAISDGWGYTF. The CDR3 bases are TGTGCCATCAGTGATGGCTGGGGCTACACCTTC.

CDR3 amino acids: CASTQTGGTGELFF. The CDR3 DNA reads as TGTGCCAGCACCCAGACAGGGGGCACCGGGGAGCTGTTTTTT. The rearrangement links TRBV5-5 to TRBJ2-2, with 9 bases lining up with TRBD1. The CDR3 extends over 14 amino acids. CDR1 is SGHKS, CDR2 YYEKEE, per germline (reference sequence). V was pared by 6 bases and J by 4 bases, with 4 bases of the junction left unmatched.

This chain uses TRBV28 with TRBJ2-2; D gene uncertain. Between the trimmed V and J ends, which lost 6 bases and 7 bases, there was a span of 6 bases. CDR1 and CDR2 (germline): MDHEN, SYDVKM. This CDR3 comprises 11 residues. The CDR3: CASSSVGELFF. The CDR3 region has the DNA TGTGCCAGCAGCTCCGTCGGGGAGCTGTTTTTT.

The chain carries TRBV7-8 and TRBJ2-5, with 12 nucleotides matching TRBD2. This CDR3 is 17 amino acids long. CDR1 and CDR2 from the germline V gene are SGHVS and FQNEAQ. V was pared by 5 bases and J by 1 base, with 8 bases of the junction left unmatched. The CDR3 spells CASSPGLAGVFQETQYF. In DNA, the CDR3 is TGTGCCAGCAGCCCGGGACTAGCGGGCGTCTTCCAAGAGACCCAGTACTTC.

V usage is TRBV10-2 and J usage is TRBJ2-7, with TRBD2 identical over 12 bases. The germline V gene has CDR1 WSHSY and CDR2 SAAADI. With 11 bases clipped from V and 1 base from J, the junction kept 12 bases outside the gene matches. CDR3 length: 16 amino acids. The CDR3, as DNA: TGCGCCGCCCGACCGGGACTAGCGGGTGGGTCCTACGAGCAGTACTTC. Its translation: CAARPGLAGGSYEQYF.

This sequence joins TRBV4-1 and TRBJ1-1, with 7 bases lining up with TRBD1. Germline V gene sequence: CDR1 MGHRA, CDR2 YSYEKL. There are 14 residues in the CDR3. The V and J ends lost 0 bases and 11 bases, in that order; junction bases with no gene match: 9. DNA for the CDR3: TGCGCCAGCAGCCAAGAGGGACAGACAAACGGGGCTTTCTTT. This codes for CASSQEGQTNGAFF.

V usage is TRBV12-5 and J usage is TRBJ1-2, with 7 bases lining up with TRBD1. J was trimmed by 5 bases and V by 6 bases; bases with no gene match: 9. The germline gives CDR1 LGHNT, CDR2 FRNRAP. The CDR3 covers 14 residues. CDR3 in amino acids: CASGPPPTGYGYTF. In nucleotides, the CDR3 is TGTGCTAGTGGACCCCCTCCGACAGGGTATGGCTACACCTTC.

This rearrangement joins TRBV5-4 to TRBJ2-7, with 8 nucleotides matching TRBD1. The CDR3 has 14 residues. With 4 bases clipped from V and 2 bases from J, the junction kept 5 bases outside the gene matches. Germline-derived CDR1 and CDR2 are SGHNT and YYREEE (reference sequence). The chain's CDR3 is CASSLSGGPYEQYF. The CDR3 DNA is TGTGCCAGCAGCCTCTCAGGGGGCCCCTACGAGCAGTACTTC.

The rearrangement joins TRBV6-5 to TRBJ2-7; TRBD1 might be the D (6 bases). Germline loops: CDR1 MNHEY, CDR2 SVGAGI. V was clipped by 2 bases and J by 3 bases, with 8 bases between them. This CDR3 is 13 amino acids long. CDR3 protein: CASSYPDSYEQYF. CDR3 in DNA: TGTGCCAGCAGTTACCCGGACAGCTACGAGCAGTACTTC.

This chain joins TRBV5-4 and TRBJ2-7; D uncertain. Trimming removed 0 bases at V and 3 bases at J, with 4 bases between. Germline V gene sequence: CDR1 SGHNT, CDR2 YYREEE (reference sequence). CDR3 length: 12 amino acids. The CDR3 DNA follows: TGTGCCAGCAGCTTGGACAACTACGAGCAGTACTTC. It codes for CASSLDNYEQYF.

The chain joins TRBV18 to TRBJ1-2; no reliable D call. CDR3 length equals 15 residues. Trimming removed 2 bases from V and 3 bases from J, with 13 bases in between. CDR1 is KGHSH, CDR2 LQKENI, per germline. The CDR3 here is CASSPSQPGDYGYTF. The CDR3 DNA reads TGTGCCAGCTCACCATCACAACCCGGGGACTATGGCTACACCTTC.

The chain couples TRBV15 to TRBJ1-4; TRBD1 matches 7 bases. Germline V gene sequence: CDR1 LNHNV, CDR2 YYDKDF (reference sequence). V was clipped by 0 bases and J by 8 bases; unmatched bases: 9. The CDR3 has 16 residues. As DNA, the CDR3 is TGTGCCACCAGCAGAGATAAAAACAGGGGTGGAGAAAAACTGTTTTTT. Its protein is CATSRDKNRGGEKLFF.

In DNA, the CDR3 is TGTGCCAGCAGCCCTGGGGACACAAACACCGGGGAGCTGTTTTTT. This encodes CASSPGDTNTGELFF. This rearrangement joins TRBV7-9 to TRBJ2-2; maybe TRBD1 (6 bases). The CDR3 has 15 residues. CDR1 and CDR2 from the germline V gene are SEHNR and FQNEAQ (reference sequence). Trimming shortened V by 5 bases and J by 2 bases, and 12 bases separated the two germline ends.

This chain connects TRBV11-3 to TRBJ2-5; 8 bases map to TRBD2. CDR1 SGHNT and CDR2 YENEEA come from the germline V gene. V shed 1 base and J 0 bases; nucleotides not matched to a gene: 4. This CDR3 region has 16 residues. The chain's CDR3 is CASSLGTSRYQETQYF. The CDR3 nucleotides read TGTGCCAGCAGCTTAGGGACTAGCAGGTACCAAGAGACCCAGTACTTC.

This clone was observed once. The chain joins TRBV7-6 to TRBJ2-3; D perhaps matches TRBD1 (6 bases). Trimming pared 6 bases from V and 1 base from J, leaving 11 bases between. CDR1 is SGHVS, CDR2 FNYEAQ, per germline. The CDR3 runs to 14 residues. The CDR3 protein is CASSQSGGTDTQYF. The DNA for the CDR3 is TGTGCCAGCAGTCAATCAGGGGGCACAGATACGCAGTATTTT. The full variable domain, in which reference TRBV7-6 and TRBJ2-3 provide the parts outside the CDR3, is GAGVSQSPRYKVTKRGQDVALRCDPISGHVSLYWYRQALGQGPEFLTYFNYEAQQDKSGLPNDRFSAERPEGSISTLTIQRTEQRDSAMYRCASSQSGGTDTQYFGPGTRLTVL.

V is TRBV6-6 and J is TRBJ1-2, with 8 bases matching TRBD1. The trim removed 4 bases at V and 2 bases at J, leaving 9 bases unmatched. Germline loops: CDR1 MNHNY, CDR2 SVGAGI (reference sequence). The CDR3 covers 16 residues. For the CDR3, the DNA is TGTGCCAGCAGTTCCCAAGGACAGGGTGGGAACTATGGCTACACCTTC. This translates into CASSSQGQGGNYGYTF.

The chain employs TRBV30 and TRBJ2-7, with 8 bases identical to TRBD1. Germline V gene data show CDR1 as GTSNPN and CDR2 as SVGIG (reference sequence). This CDR3 comprises 13 residues. J was trimmed by 2 bases and V by 7 bases; bases with no gene match: 7. CDR3 sequence reads: CAFTRQGPYEQYF. The CDR3 nucleotides are TGTGCCTTCACTCGACAGGGGCCCTACGAGCAGTACTTC.

The rearrangement uses TRBV6-5 and TRBJ2-7; D not resolved. Between the trimmed V and J ends, which lost 8 bases and 3 bases, there was a span of 8 bases. CDR1 MNHEY and CDR2 SVGAGI come from the germline V gene. The CDR3 covers 11 residues. The CDR3 is CASRPLYEQYF. The CDR3 region has the DNA TGTGCCAGCCGCCCACTCTACGAGCAGTACTTC.

CDR3 sequence (DNA): TGTGCCTCCGGGACTAGCGGGACGAAGACCCAGTACTTC. Amino acids: CASGTSGTKTQYF. V gene TRBV10-3 combines with J gene TRBJ2-5, with 13 bases that match TRBD2. J gave up 6 bases and V 11 bases, and 6 bases lay outside the gene matches. The CDR3 is made up of 13 amino acids. Germline-derived CDR1 and CDR2 are ENHRY and SYGVKD.

This rearrangement joins TRBV10-1 to TRBJ2-5; TRBD1 aligns across 8 bases. V lost 10 bases, J lost 5 bases, and 9 bases stayed unmatched. Germline V CDR1 and CDR2: WNHNN, SYGVQD (reference sequence). The CDR3 has 13 residues. CDR3 protein: CANSTGAGETQYF. The CDR3 region has the DNA TGCGCCAATTCGACAGGGGCCGGGGAGACCCAGTACTTC.

The V gene is TRBV4-1, the J gene TRBJ2-2, with a tentative D call TRBD2 (5 bases). V gave up 2 bases and J gave up 1 base, with 11 bases separating them. CDR1 is MGHRA, CDR2 YSYEKL, per germline. The CDR3 length is 16 residues. The chain's CDR3 is CASSQWARENTGELFF. Here the CDR3 DNA reads TGCGCCAGCAGCCAATGGGCGAGGGAGAACACCGGGGAGCTGTTTTTT.